The 14 T cell receptor beta chains below come from one sample, sequenced in a study of blood T cell repertoires in COVID-19. Measured with immunoSEQ multiplex PCR; TCRdb has only the in-frame clones, and not every one. The sample yields 200,000 to 250,000 clones, around 83% seen once. The sample was peripheral blood. These receptors were collected from a woman in her forties or fifties with COVID-19, enrolled during active disease.

This clone was recorded only once. Distinct nucleotide sequences in the sample also encode this CDR3. The chain carries TRBV7-2 and TRBJ1-2; D remains ambiguous. The ends were cut back, 1 base at V and 2 bases at J, with 8 bases in the middle. The CDR3 has 14 residues. The germline V gene encodes CDR1 SGHTA and CDR2 FQGNSA. CDR3 coding DNA: TGTGCCAGCAGCTTAGTGGTAGAGAACTATGGCTACACCTTC. Protein sequence: CASSLVVENYGYTF.

The chain is built from TRBV19 and TRBJ1-2; 7 bases fit TRBD1. The CDR3 length is 14 residues. The V gene's germline CDR1 is LNHDA and CDR2 SQIVND (reference sequence). The trim removed 8 bases at V and 4 bases at J, leaving 10 bases unmatched. The CDR3 region has the DNA TGTGCCAGTCGCCGAGCCGGGACAGTCTATGGCTACACCTTC. Protein product: CASRRAGTVYGYTF.

The chain uses TRBV12-5 and TRBJ1-1; perhaps TRBD1 as D (5 bases). CDR1 and CDR2 from the germline V gene are LGHNT and FRNRAP. V was trimmed by 5 bases and J by 12 bases, leaving 19 bases between them. The CDR3 is made up of 13 amino acids. The CDR3 spells CASGPLGQGVTFF. The CDR3 DNA reads as TGTGCTAGTGGTCCCTTGGGCCAGGGCGTAACTTTCTTT.

The V gene is TRBV19, the J gene TRBJ2-3; D possibly corresponds to TRBD2 (5 bases). Deletions cut 7 bases from V and 9 bases from J, with 23 bases between. CDR3 length: 15 residues. Germline V CDR1 and CDR2: LNHDA, SQIVND (reference sequence). DNA of the CDR3: TGTGCCAGTACCCCGAGTCCGTCGTCGCGGGTAACGCAGTATTTT. This codes for CASTPSPSSRVTQYF.

The chain employs TRBV27 and TRBJ1-2; the D gene is possibly TRBD1 (5 bases). In germline, CDR1 is MNHEY, CDR2 SMNVEV (reference sequence). CDR3 size: 13 residues. With 4 bases removed from V and 8 bases from J, the gap between germline ends came to 14 bases. CDR3 residues: CASSSTRRGGYTF. DNA of the CDR3: TGTGCCAGCAGTTCCACCCGTAGGGGCGGCTACACCTTC.

The chain carries TRBV5-6 and TRBJ1-1; D may be TRBD1 (6 bases). CDR3 length: 14 amino acids. In germline, CDR1 is SGHDT, CDR2 YYEEEE. The V end was cut by 5 bases, the J end by 5 bases, with 16 bases between. The CDR3 DNA reads TGTGCCAGCAGTTATGTCACAGGGAATACTGAAGCTTTCTTT. This translates into CASSYVTGNTEAFF.

For this clone: The germline gene is not matched at one end of the junction; a read error may be the cause. The chain couples TRBV3-1 (or the pseudogene TRBV3-2) to TRBJ2-5; no reliable D call. The CDR3 has 12 amino acids. CDR1 is LGHDT and CDR2 is YNNKEL in the germline V gene (reference sequence). CDR3 residues: CASSQESETQYF. CDR3 DNA: TGTGCCAGCAGCCAAGAGTCAGAGACACAGTACTTC.

The rearrangement joins TRBV11-2 to TRBJ2-3, with 9 positions matching TRBD2. V gave up 1 base and J gave up 5 bases; unmatched junction bases: 10. The CDR3 totals 17 residues. CDR1 SGHAT and CDR2 FQNNGV come from the germline V gene. The CDR3 loop reads CASSLGRAGGAGDTQYF. Written as DNA, the CDR3 is TGTGCCAGCAGCTTAGGGCGTGCGGGGGGGGCCGGAGATACGCAGTATTTT.

V is TRBV27 and J is TRBJ2-3; a possible D gene is TRBD1 (5 bases). CDR3 length equals 15 residues. Germline CDR1 reads MNHEY; CDR2 reads SMNVEV (reference sequence). V lost 5 bases and J 0 bases, leaving 12 bases between the germline ends. The CDR3 region is CASSPQGTSTDTQYF. The CDR3 DNA reads as TGTGCCAGCAGTCCCCAGGGCACTAGCACAGATACGCAGTATTTT.

The rearrangement joins TRBV20-1 to TRBJ2-7; D is unclear. V lost 3 bases and J lost 2, with 5 bases in between. The germline CDR1 and CDR2 sequences are DFQATT and SNEGSKA (reference sequence). This CDR3 is 11 amino acids long. CDR3 coding DNA: TGCAGTGCTAGTGATACCTACGAGCAGTACTTC. Translating gives CSASDTYEQYF.

This chain connects TRBV4-1 to TRBJ1-1; D unresolved. This CDR3 comprises 14 residues. Germline V gene lookup returns CDR1 MGHRA and CDR2 YSYEKL. The V gene lost 0 bases and the J gene lost 2 bases, with 7 bases spanning the gap. The CDR3 protein is CASSQEGRNTEAFF. CDR3 DNA: TGCGCCAGCAGCCAAGAAGGGAGAAACACTGAAGCTTTCTTT.

The J gene is TRBJ2-2, the V gene TRBV30; D may be TRBD2 (6 bases). CDR3 length: 13 residues. Germline V CDR1 and CDR2: GTSNPN, SVGIG (reference sequence). V lost 3 bases, J lost 8 bases, and 13 bases lay in between. CDR3 DNA sequence: TGTGCCTGGAGAATGTACGGGGGAGGGGAGCTGTTTTTT. Translation: CAWRMYGGGELFF. Combining the CDR3 with reference TRBV30 and TRBJ2-2 gives the whole variable domain SQTIHQWPATLVQPVGSPLSLECTVEGTSNPNLYWYRQAAGRGLQLLFYSVGIGQISSEVPQNLSASRPQDRQFILSSKKLLLSDSGFYLCAWRMYGGGELFFGEGSRLTVL.

In its sample, this clone was seen once. The chain employs TRBV6-5 and TRBJ1-4, with TRBD1 identical over 10 bases. J lost 8 bases, V lost 6 bases, and 3 bases had no gene match. The CDR3 runs 13 residues. Germline V gene data show CDR1 as MNHEY and CDR2 as SVGAGI. The CDR3 reads CASSGTGDEKLFF. The CDR3, as DNA: TGTGCCAGCAGCGGGACAGGGGACGAAAAACTGTTTTTT.

V gene TRBV24-1 combines with J gene TRBJ2-3; D possibly corresponds to TRBD1 (6 bases). V gave up 7 bases and J gave up 3 bases, with 10 bases separating them. Per the germline V gene, CDR1 is KGHDR and CDR2 is SFDVKD. The CDR3 runs to 13 residues. CDR3 nucleotides: TGTGCCACCAGGGGGGCCAATACAGATACGCAGTATTTT. This gives the protein CATRGANTDTQYF.